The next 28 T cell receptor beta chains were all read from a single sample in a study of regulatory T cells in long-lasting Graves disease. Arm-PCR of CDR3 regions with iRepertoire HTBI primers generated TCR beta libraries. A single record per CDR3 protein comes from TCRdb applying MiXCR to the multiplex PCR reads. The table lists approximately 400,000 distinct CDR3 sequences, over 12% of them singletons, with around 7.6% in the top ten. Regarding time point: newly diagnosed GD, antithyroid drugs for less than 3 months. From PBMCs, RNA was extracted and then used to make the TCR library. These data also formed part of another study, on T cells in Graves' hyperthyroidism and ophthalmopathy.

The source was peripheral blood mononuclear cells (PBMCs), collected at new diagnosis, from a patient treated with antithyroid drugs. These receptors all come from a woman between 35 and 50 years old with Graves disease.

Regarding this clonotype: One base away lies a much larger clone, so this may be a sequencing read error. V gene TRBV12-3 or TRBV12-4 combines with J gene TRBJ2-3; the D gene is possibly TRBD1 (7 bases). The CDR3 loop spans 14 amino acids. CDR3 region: CASNPGGYRDTQCF. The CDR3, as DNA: TGTGCCAGCAACCCAGGGGGGTACCGAGATACGCAGTGTTTT.

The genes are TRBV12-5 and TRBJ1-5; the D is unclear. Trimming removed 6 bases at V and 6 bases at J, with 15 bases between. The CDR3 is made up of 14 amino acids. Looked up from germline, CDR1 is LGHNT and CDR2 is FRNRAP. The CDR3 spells CASGLGSWTQPQHF. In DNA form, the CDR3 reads TGTGCTAGTGGGCTAGGTAGTTGGACTCAGCCCCAGCATTTT.

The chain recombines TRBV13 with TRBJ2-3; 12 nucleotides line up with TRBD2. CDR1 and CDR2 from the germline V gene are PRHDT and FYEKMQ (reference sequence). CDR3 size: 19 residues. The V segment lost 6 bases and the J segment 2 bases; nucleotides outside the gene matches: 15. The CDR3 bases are TGTGCCAGCAGGCCAGACAGGGGGGGACTAGCGGGTCCCACAGATACGCAGTATTTT. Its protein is CASRPDRGGLAGPTDTQYF.

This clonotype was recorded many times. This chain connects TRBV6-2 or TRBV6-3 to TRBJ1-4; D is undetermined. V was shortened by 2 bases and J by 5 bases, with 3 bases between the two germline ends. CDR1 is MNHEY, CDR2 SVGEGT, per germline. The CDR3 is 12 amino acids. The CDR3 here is CASSYANEKLFF. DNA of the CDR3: TGTGCCAGCAGTTACGCCAATGAAAAACTGTTTTTT.

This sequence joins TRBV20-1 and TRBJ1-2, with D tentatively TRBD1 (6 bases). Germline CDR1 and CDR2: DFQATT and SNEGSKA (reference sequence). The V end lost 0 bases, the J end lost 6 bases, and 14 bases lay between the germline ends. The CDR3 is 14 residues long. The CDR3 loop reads CSARDGGRGDGYTF. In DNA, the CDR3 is TGCAGTGCTAGAGATGGGGGTAGGGGGGATGGCTACACCTTC.

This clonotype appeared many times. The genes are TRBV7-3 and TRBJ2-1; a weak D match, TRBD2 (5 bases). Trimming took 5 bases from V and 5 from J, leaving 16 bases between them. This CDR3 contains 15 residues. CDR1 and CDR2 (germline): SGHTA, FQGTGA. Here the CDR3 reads CASSLTDSLNNEQFF. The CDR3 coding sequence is TGTGCCAGCAGCCTCACGGACTCCCTAAACAATGAGCAGTTCTTC.

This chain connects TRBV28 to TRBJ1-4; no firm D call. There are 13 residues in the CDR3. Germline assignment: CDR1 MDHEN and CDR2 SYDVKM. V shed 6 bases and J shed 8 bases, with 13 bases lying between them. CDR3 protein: CASRSGRWEKLFF. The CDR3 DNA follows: TGTGCCAGCAGGTCCGGGAGGTGGGAAAAACTGTTTTTT.

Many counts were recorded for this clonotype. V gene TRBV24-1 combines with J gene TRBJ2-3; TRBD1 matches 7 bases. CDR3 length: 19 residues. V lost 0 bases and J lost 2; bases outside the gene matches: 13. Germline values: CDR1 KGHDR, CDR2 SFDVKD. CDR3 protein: CATSDLRAAGGSITDTQYF. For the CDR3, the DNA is TGTGCCACCAGTGATTTGCGAGCGGCAGGGGGAAGTATCACAGATACGCAGTATTTT.

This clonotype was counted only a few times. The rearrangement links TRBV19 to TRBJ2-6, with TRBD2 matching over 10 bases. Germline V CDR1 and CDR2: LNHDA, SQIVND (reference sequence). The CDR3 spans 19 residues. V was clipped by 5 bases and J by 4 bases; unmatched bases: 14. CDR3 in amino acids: CASSPLSSGSAYGANVLTF. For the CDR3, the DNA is TGTGCCAGTAGTCCCCTATCTAGCGGGAGCGCTTACGGGGCCAACGTCCTGACTTTC.

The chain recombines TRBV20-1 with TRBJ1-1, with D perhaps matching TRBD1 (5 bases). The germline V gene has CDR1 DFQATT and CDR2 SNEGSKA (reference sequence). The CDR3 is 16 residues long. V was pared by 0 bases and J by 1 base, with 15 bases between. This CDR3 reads CSARDPRTGTNTEAFF. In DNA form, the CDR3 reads TGCAGTGCTAGAGATCCAAGGACCGGGACGAACACTGAAGCTTTCTTT.

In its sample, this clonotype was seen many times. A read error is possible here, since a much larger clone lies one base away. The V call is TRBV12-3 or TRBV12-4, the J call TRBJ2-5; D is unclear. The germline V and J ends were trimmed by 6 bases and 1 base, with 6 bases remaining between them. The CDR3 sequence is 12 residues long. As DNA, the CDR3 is TGTGCCAGCAGGGCAGCCCAAGAGACCCAGTACTTC. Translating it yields CASRAAQETQYF.

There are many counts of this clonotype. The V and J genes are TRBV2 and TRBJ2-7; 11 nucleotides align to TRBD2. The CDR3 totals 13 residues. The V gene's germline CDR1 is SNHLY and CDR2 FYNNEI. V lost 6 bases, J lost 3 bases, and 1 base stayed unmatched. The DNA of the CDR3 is TGTGCCAGCAGGGGACTAGCGGACTACGAGCAGTACTTC. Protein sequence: CASRGLADYEQYF.

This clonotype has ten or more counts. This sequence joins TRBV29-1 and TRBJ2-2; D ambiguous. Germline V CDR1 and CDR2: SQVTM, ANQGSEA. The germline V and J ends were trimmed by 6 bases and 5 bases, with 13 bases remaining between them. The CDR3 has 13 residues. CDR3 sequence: CSVNQPGTGELFF. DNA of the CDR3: TGCAGCGTAAACCAGCCCGGGACCGGGGAGCTGTTTTTT.

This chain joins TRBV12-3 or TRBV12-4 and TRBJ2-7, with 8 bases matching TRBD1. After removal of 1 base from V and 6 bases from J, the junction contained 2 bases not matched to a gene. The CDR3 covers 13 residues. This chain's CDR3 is CASSLVTGGEQYF. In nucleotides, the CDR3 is TGTGCCAGCAGTTTAGTTACAGGGGGCGAGCAGTACTTC.

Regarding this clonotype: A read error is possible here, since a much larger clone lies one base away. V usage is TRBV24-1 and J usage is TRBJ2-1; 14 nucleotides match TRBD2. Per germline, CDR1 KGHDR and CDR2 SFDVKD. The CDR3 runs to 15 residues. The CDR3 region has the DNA TGTGCCACCGCCGGGACTAGCGGGAGTAAAAATGAGCGGTTCTTC. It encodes CATAGTSGSKNERFF.

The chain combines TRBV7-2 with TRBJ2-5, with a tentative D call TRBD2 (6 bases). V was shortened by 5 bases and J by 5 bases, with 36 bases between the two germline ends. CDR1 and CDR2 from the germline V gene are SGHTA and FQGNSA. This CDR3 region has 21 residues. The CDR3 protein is CASSTGTVLEGQLGWWETQYF. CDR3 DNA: TGTGCCAGCAGCACCGGGACTGTCCTGGAGGGCCAACTGGGGTGGTGGGAGACCCAGTACTTC. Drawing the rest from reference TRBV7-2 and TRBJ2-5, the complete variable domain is GAGVSQSPSNKVTEKGKDVELRCDPISGHTALYWYRQSLGQGLEFLIYFQGNSAPDKSGLPSDRFSAERTGGSVSTLTIQRTQQEDSAVYLCASSTGTVLEGQLGWWETQYFGPGTRLLVL.

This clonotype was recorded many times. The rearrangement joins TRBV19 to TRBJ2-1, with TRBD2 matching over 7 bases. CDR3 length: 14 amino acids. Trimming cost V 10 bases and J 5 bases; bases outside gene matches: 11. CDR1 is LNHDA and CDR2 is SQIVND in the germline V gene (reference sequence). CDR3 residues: CATRELAGNNEQFF. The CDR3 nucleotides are TGTGCCACACGGGAGTTAGCGGGTAACAATGAGCAGTTCTTC.

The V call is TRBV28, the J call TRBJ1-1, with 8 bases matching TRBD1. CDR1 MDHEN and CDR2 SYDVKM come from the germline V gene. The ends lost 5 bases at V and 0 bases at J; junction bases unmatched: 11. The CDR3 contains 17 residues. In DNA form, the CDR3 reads TGTGCCAGCAGTCCGCCCCGACAGGGGCGCGTGAACACTGAAGCTTTCTTT. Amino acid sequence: CASSPPRQGRVNTEAFF. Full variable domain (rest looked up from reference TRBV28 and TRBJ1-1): DVKVTQSSRYLVKRTGEKVFLECVQDMDHENMFWYRQDPGLGLRLIYFSYDVKMKEKGDIPEGYSVSREKKERFSLILESASTNQTSMYLCASSPPRQGRVNTEAFFGQGTRLTVV.

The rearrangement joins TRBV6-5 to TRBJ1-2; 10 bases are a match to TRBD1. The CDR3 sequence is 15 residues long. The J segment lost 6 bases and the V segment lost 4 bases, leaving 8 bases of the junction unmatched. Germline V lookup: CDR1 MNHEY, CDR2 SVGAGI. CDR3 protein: CASSSPTGGRDGYTF. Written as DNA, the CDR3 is TGTGCCAGCAGTTCCCCGACAGGGGGCAGGGATGGCTACACCTTC.

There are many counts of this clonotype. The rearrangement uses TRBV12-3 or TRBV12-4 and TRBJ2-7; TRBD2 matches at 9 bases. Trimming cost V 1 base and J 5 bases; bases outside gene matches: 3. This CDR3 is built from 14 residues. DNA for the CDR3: TGTGCCAGCAGTTTAGGACTAGCGGCGGACGAGCAGTACTTC. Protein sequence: CASSLGLAADEQYF.

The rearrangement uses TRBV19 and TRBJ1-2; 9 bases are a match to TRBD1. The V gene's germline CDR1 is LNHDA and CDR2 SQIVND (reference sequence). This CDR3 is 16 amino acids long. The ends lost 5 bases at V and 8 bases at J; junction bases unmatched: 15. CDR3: CASSPTGQGILSGYTF. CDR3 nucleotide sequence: TGTGCCAGTAGTCCCACCGGACAGGGGATACTAAGCGGCTACACCTTC.

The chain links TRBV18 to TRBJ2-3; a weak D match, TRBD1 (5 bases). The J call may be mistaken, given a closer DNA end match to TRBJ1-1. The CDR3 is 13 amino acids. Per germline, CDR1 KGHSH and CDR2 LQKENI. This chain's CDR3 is CASSRRDGGEAFF. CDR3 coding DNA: TGTGCCAGCTCCCGACGGGACGGGGGTGAAGCTTTCTTT.

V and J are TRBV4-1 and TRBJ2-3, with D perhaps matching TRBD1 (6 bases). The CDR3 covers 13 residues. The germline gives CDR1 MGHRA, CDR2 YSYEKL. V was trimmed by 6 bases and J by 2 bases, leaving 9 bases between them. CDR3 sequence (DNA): TGCGCCAGCAGGGACAGAGACACAGATACGCAGTATTTT. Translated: CASRDRDTDTQYF.

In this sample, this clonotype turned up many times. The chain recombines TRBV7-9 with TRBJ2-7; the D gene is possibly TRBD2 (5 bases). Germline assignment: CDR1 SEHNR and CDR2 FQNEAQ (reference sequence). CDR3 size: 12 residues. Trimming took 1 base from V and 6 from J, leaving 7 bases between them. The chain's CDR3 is CASSLGSGEQYF. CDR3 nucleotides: TGTGCCAGCAGCTTAGGGAGCGGCGAGCAGTACTTC.

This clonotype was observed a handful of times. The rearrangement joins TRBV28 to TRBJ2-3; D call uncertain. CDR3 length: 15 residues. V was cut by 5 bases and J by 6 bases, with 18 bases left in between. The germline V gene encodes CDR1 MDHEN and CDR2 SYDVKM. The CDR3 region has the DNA TGTGCCAGCAGTCGCGCGATGCGGTGGTCGGATACGCAGTATTTT. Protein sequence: CASSRAMRWSDTQYF.

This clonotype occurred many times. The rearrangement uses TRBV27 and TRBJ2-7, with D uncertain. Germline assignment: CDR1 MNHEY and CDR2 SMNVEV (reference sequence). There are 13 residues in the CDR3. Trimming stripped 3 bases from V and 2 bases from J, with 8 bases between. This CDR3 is CASSFKTTYEQYF. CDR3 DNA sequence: TGTGCCAGCAGTTTTAAAACAACCTACGAGCAGTACTTC.

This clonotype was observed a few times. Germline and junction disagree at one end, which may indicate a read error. CDR3 amino acids: CSARDYGRGGNEQSF. The CDR3 DNA follows: TGCAGTGCTAGAGATTATGGCAGGGGGGGCAATGAGCAGTCCTTC. This chain uses TRBV20-1 with TRBJ2-1; tentatively, D is TRBD1 or TRBD2 (7 bases each). The CDR3 covers 15 residues. Germline V gene sequence: CDR1 DFQATT, CDR2 SNEGSKA (reference sequence).

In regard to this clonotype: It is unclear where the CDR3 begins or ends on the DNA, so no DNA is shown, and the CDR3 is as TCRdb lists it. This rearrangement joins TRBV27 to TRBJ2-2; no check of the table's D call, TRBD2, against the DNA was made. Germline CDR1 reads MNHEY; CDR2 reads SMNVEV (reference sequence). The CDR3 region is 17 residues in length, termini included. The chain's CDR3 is CASSQGLAGSTPGSCFF.